Following are 10 T cell receptor beta chains from one sample sequenced in a study of T-cell memory formation after mild COVID-19. One entry per CDR3 protein, called by TCRdb with MiXCR from the 5' RACE reads. Among hundreds of thousands of distinct CDR3 sequences listed, 15% to 20% were seen once. Source material: PBMCs or a T cell subset sorted from them (not recorded which). These receptors were obtained from a man younger than 35 who had mild COVID-19 (a few samples of this study predate the infection). Cell type and time point are not known.

The CDR3 sequence: CATDTSSGANVLTF. In DNA form, the CDR3 reads TGTGCCACCGACACTTCATCTGGGGCCAACGTCCTGACTTTC. The chain links TRBV24-1 to TRBJ2-6; D uncertain. Trimming cost V 9 bases and J 1 base, with 9 bases left between them. Per the germline V gene, CDR1 is KGHDR and CDR2 is SFDVKD. The CDR3 has 14 residues.

The J gene is TRBJ2-1, the V gene TRBV9; 9 bases are shared with TRBD2. CDR1 is SGDLS, CDR2 YYNGEE, per germline. Losses at the gene ends were 2 bases for V and 13 bases for J; bases not matched to a gene: 13. The CDR3 has 15 amino acids. The DNA of the CDR3 is TGTGCCAGCAGCGTCAGGGGGAGCGGGGGGTCCACACAGTTCTTC. It codes for CASSVRGSGGSTQFF.

This clonotype was recorded once. The chain joins TRBV29-1 to TRBJ2-3, with 8 bases fitting TRBD1. Looked up from germline, CDR1 is SQVTM and CDR2 is ANQGSEA. Unmatched junction bases numbered 19, after V lost 7 bases and J lost 1 base. The CDR3 is 18 amino acids. This CDR3 reads CSAGQGRRLLLGTDTQYF. CDR3 nucleotides: TGCAGCGCTGGACAGGGAAGGCGGCTTTTATTGGGCACAGATACGCAGTATTTT.

This clonotype was seen a handful of times. This chain joins TRBV5-5 and TRBJ2-3; TRBD2 aligns across 7 bases. Trimming took 1 base from V and 4 from J; bases not matched to a gene: 12. CDR3 length equals 17 residues. From germline, CDR1 is SGHKS and CDR2 YYEKEE (reference sequence). In DNA, the CDR3 is TGTGCCAGCAGCTTGTTATCTTCGGGGGGTGGTGCAGATACGCAGTATTTT. It codes for CASSLLSSGGGADTQYF.

The chain uses TRBV28 and TRBJ2-2, with D possibly matching TRBD1 (5 bases). Trimming removed 5 bases at V and 2 bases at J, with 24 bases between. Germline V gene sequence: CDR1 MDHEN, CDR2 SYDVKM. This CDR3 contains 19 residues. CDR3: CASSPLLLFRVGNTGELFF. CDR3 bases: TGTGCCAGCAGTCCCCTTCTCCTCTTCAGGGTTGGAAACACCGGGGAGCTGTTTTTT.

V gene TRBV7-8 combines with J gene TRBJ2-3; a weak D match, TRBD2 (5 bases). Germline CDR1 reads SGHVS; CDR2 reads FQNEAQ. This CDR3 contains 16 residues. Trimming left V 1 base short and J 4 bases short, with 15 bases between. In nucleotides, the CDR3 is TGTGCCAGCAGCTTAGAAGGAACTAGATCGCCAGATACGCAGTATTTT. Encoded protein: CASSLEGTRSPDTQYF.

This clonotype was recorded a few times. The chain carries TRBV3-1 and TRBJ2-3, with a tentative D call TRBD2 (5 bases). This CDR3 contains 16 residues. CDR1 LGHDT and CDR2 YNNKEL come from the germline V gene (reference sequence). Trimming shortened V by 0 bases and J by 2 bases, and 12 bases separated the two germline ends. The CDR3, as DNA: TGTGCCAGCAGCCAAGAGAGCAGGACTCCCACAGATACGCAGTATTTT. Its protein product is CASSQESRTPTDTQYF.

This clonotype was seen a few times. Written as DNA, the CDR3 is TGCGCCAGCGGGGGGACAAACCAAGAGACCCAGTACTTC. Its protein product is CASGGTNQETQYF. The chain links TRBV10-1 to TRBJ2-5; tentatively, D is TRBD1 or TRBD2 (6 bases each). Germline lookup yields CDR1 WNHNN and CDR2 SYGVQD (reference sequence). Trimming left V 8 bases short and J 0 bases short, with 10 bases between. CDR3 length: 13 residues.

V is TRBV29-1 and J is TRBJ2-4; D is unresolved. This CDR3 comprises 14 residues. Germline lookup yields CDR1 SQVTM and CDR2 ANQGSEA. Trimming removed 2 bases at V and 0 bases at J, with 8 bases between. The CDR3 is CSVETKLAKNIQYF. For the CDR3, the DNA is TGCAGCGTTGAAACCAAATTAGCCAAAAACATTCAGTACTTC.

Comments on this clonotype: Mismatch with germline at one junction end may stem from a read error. The chain has TRBV7-9 and TRBJ1-2; D not certain. From germline, CDR1 is SEHNR and CDR2 FQNEAQ (reference sequence). This CDR3 contains 13 residues. The CDR3 spells CASSPRESDAGVF. The CDR3 DNA follows: TGTGCCAGCAGCCCACGGGAATCGGATGCCGGGGTCTTC.